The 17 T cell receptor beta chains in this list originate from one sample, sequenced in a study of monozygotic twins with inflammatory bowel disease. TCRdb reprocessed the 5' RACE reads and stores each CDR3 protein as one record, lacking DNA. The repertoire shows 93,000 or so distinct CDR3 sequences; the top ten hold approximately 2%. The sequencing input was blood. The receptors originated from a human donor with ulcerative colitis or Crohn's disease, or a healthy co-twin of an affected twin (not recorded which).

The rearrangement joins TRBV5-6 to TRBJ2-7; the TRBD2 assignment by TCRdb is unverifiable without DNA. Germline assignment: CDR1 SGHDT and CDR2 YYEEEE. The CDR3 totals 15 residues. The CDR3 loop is CASSSLSGSIYEQYF.

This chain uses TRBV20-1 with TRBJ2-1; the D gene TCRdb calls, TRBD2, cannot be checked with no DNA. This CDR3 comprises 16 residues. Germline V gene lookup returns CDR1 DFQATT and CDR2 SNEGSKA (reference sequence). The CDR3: CSARVLAGGFYNEQFF.

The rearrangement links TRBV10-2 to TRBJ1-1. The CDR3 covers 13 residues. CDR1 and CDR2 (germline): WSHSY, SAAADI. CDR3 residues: CASSESFRTGAFF.

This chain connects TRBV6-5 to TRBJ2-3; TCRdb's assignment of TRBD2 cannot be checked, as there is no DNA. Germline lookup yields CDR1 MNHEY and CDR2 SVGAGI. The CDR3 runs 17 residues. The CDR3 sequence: CASSYSAREGSRDTQYF.

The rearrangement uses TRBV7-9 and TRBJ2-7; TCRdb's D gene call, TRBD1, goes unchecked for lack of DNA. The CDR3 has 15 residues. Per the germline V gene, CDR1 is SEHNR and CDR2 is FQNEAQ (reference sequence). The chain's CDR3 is CASSARTGGSYEQYF.

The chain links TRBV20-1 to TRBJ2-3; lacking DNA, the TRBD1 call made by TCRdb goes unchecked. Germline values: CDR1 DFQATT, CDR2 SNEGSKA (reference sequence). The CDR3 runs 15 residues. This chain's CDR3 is CSAREGAAHTDTQYF.

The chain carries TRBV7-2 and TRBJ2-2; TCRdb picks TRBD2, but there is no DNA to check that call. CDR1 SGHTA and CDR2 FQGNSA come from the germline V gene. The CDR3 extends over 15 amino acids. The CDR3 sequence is CASSTSGGRTGELFF.

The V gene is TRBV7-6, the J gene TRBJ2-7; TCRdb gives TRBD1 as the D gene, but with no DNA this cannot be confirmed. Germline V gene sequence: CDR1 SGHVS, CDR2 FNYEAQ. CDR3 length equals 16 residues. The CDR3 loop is CASSDSLGGRPYEQYF.

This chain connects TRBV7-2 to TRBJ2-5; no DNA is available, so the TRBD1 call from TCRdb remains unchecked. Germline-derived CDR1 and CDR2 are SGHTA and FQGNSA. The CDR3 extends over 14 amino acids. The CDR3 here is CASSLVRGQETQYF.

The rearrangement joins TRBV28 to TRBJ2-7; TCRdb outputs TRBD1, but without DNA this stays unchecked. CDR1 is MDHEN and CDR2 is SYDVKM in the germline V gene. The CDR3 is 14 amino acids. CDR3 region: CASSSGTVPYEQYF.

The CDR3 reads CASSLLGIDTQYF. The chain couples TRBV5-6 to TRBJ2-3. The CDR3 loop spans 13 amino acids. Per germline, CDR1 SGHDT and CDR2 YYEEEE.

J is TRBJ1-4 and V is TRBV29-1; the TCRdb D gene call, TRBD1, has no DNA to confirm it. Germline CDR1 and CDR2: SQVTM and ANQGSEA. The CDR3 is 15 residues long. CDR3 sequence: CSVEDGSRDDEKLFF.

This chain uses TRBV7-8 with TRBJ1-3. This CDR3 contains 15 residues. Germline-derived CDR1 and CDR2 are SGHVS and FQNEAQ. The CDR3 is CASSLEGFSGNTIYF.

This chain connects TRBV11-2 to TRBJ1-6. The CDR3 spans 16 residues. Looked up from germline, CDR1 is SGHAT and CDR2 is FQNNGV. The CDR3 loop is CASSTPTTDYNSPLHF. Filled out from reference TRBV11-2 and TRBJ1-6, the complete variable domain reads EAGVAQSPRYKIIEKRQSVAFWCNPISGHATLYWYQQILGQGPKLLIQFQNNGVVDDSQLPKDRFSAERLKGVDSTLKIQPAKLEDSAVYLCASSTPTTDYNSPLHFGNGTRLTVT.

The chain's CDR3 is CASSGTGSSAQPQHF. The chain joins TRBV28 to TRBJ1-5; TCRdb reports TRBD1, a call that lacks DNA to check it against. The germline V gene encodes CDR1 MDHEN and CDR2 SYDVKM. The CDR3 spans 15 residues.

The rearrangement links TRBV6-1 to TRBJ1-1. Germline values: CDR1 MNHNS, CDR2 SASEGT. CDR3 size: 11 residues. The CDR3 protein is CALSSGTEAFF.

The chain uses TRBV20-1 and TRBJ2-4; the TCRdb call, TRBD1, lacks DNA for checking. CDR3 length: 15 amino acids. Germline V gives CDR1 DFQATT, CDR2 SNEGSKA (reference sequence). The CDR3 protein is CSARDPQGAKNIQYF.